This record concerns one TCR beta chain sequence. The data were obtained in a study of control samples from healthy donors and cancer patients. The assay was immunoSEQ multiplex PCR, and TCRdb's table has in-frame clones only and misses some. The sample has over 150,000 clones, about 95% seen once. V was clipped by 3 bases and J by 9 bases, with 15 bases between them. Germline CDR1 is MDHEN and CDR2 is SYDVKM. The CDR3 has 15 amino acids. The specimen sequenced was PBMCs. This clonotype was sampled from a man aged 55 to 70 with colorectal cancer. The rearrangement links TRBV28 to TRBJ2-6, with D maybe TRBD2 (7 bases). The CDR3 spells CASSLGGAGSNVLTF. CDR3 DNA sequence: TGTGCCAGCAGTTTGGGGGGGGCGGGAAGCAACGTCCTGACTTTC.